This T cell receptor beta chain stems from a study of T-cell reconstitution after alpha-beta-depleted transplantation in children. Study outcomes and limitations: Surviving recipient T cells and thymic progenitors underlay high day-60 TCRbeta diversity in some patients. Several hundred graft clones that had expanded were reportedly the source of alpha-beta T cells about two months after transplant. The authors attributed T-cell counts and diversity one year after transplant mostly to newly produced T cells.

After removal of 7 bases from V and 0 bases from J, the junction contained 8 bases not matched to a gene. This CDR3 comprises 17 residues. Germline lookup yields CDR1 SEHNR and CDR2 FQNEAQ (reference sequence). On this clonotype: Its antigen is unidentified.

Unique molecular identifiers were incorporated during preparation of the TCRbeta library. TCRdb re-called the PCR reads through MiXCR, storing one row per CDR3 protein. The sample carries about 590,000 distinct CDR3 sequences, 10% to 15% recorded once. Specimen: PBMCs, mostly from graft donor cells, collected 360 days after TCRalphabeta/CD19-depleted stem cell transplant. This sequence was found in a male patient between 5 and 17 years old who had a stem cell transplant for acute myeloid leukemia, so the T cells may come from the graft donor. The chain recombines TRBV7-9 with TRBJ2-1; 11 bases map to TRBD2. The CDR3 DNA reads TGTGCCAGCACCGCCCGAACTAGCGGGAGCTCCTACAATGAGCAGTTCTTC. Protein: CASTARTSGSSYNEQFF.